This is a list of T cell receptor beta chains from one sample in a study of CD8+ T cells in alopecia areata. Measured with immunoSEQ multiplex PCR; TCRdb has only the in-frame clones, and not every one. The table lists under 300,000 clones, roughly 60% of them singletons. This specimen was CD4+ T cells sorted from blood, taken at approximately week 51, from a patient treated with tofacitinib. Receptors originate from a human donor with alopecia areata. Both conserved end residues are part of each CDR3. The D gene is left open where the match is weak. Size is stated for part of the rows, as once, few or many counts, or as a class when the clone is expanded.

abundance: NA; d_gene: TRBD1; j_gene: TRBJ2-2; v_gene: TRBV5-1; CDR3nt: TGCGCCAGCAGCTTGGTCCAGGGGGCCGGCACCGGGGAGCTGTTTTTT; CDR3aa: CASSLVQGAGTGELFF
abundance: NA; d_gene: NA; j_gene: TRBJ2-7; v_gene: TRBV18; CDR3nt: TGTGCCAGCTCACCCTTGCCCAGAGTTCACGAGCAGTACTTC; CDR3aa: CASSPLPRVHEQYF
abundance: NA; d_gene: TRBD1; j_gene: TRBJ1-1; v_gene: TRBV5-4; CDR3nt: TGTGCCAGCAGCTCAGGACAGGGCACTGAAGCTTTCTTT; CDR3aa: CASSSGQGTEAFF
abundance: NA; d_gene: NA; j_gene: TRBJ1-5; v_gene: TRBV2; CDR3nt: TGTGCCAGCTCGGCGGACAGCGGAAATCAGCCCCAGCATTTT; CDR3aa: CASSADSGNQPQHF
abundance: few; d_gene: NA; j_gene: TRBJ1-5; v_gene: TRBV7-6; CDR3nt: TGTGCCAGCAGCCCCGGGGCCCGACGGACACGTCAGCCCCAGCATTTT; CDR3aa: CASSPGARRTRQPQHF
abundance: NA; d_gene: TRBD1; j_gene: TRBJ2-6; v_gene: TRBV10-3; CDR3nt: TGTGCCATCAGTGGACAGGGGGCATCTGGGGCCAACGTCCTGACTTTC; CDR3aa: CAISGQGASGANVLTF
abundance: NA; d_gene: TRBD2; j_gene: TRBJ2-3; v_gene: TRBV9; CDR3nt: TGTGCCAGCAGCGTAGCTGGACTAGCGGGGGGCGCAGATACGCAGTATTTT; CDR3aa: CASSVAGLAGGADTQYF
abundance: NA; d_gene: TRBD1; j_gene: TRBJ2-3; v_gene: TRBV10-3; CDR3nt: TGTGCCATCAGGGGAGACAGGGGTAGCACAGATACGCAGTATTTT; CDR3aa: CAIRGDRGSTDTQYF
abundance: NA; d_gene: NA; j_gene: TRBJ2-5; v_gene: TRBV27; CDR3nt: TGTGCCAGCAGTTTATTACTTCTCCTTCGGGCCCCAGAGACCCAGTACTTC; CDR3aa: CASSLLLLLRAPETQYF
abundance: once; d_gene: NA; j_gene: TRBJ1-5; v_gene: TRBV30; CDR3nt: TGTGCCTGGAGAGGAGGGGGCAATCAGCCCCAGCATTTT; CDR3aa: CAWRGGGNQPQHF
abundance: few; d_gene: NA; j_gene: TRBJ2-7; v_gene: TRBV13; CDR3nt: TGTGCCAGCAGCTATACCTCCGGGCTTTCAAACTCCTACGAGCAGTACTTC; CDR3aa: CASSYTSGLSNSYEQYF
abundance: NA; d_gene: TRBD2; j_gene: TRBJ2-7; v_gene: TRBV5-1; CDR3nt: TGCGCCAGCAGCTTGGTAGCGGGGGGGCTGAGCGAGCAGTACTTC; CDR3aa: CASSLVAGGLSEQYF
abundance: few; d_gene: TRBD1; j_gene: TRBJ2-5; v_gene: TRBV5-1; CDR3nt: TGCGCCAGCAGCTTGGACGTCAGGGGGCGAGAGACCCAGTACTTC; CDR3aa: CASSLDVRGRETQYF
abundance: NA; d_gene: NA; j_gene: TRBJ2-2; v_gene: TRBV29-1; CDR3nt: TGCAGCGTTGAAGGTCCTCTGAGCACCGGGGAGCTGTTTTTT; CDR3aa: CSVEGPLSTGELFF
abundance: few; d_gene: NA; j_gene: TRBJ1-4; v_gene: TRBV6-6; CDR3nt: TGTGCCAGCAGTTACGATGGGGCGGCAGGTGAAAAACTGTTTTTT; CDR3aa: CASSYDGAAGEKLFF
abundance: once; d_gene: TRBD2; j_gene: TRBJ2-5; v_gene: TRBV7-9; CDR3nt: TGTGCCAGCAGCTTAGGGAGCGGGGGACTCCAAGAGACCCAGTACTTC; CDR3aa: CASSLGSGGLQETQYF
abundance: NA; d_gene: NA; j_gene: TRBJ1-5; v_gene: TRBV5-1; CDR3nt: TGCGCCAGCAGCTTGGACGGTAGCAATCAGCCCCAGCATTTT; CDR3aa: CASSLDGSNQPQHF
abundance: NA; d_gene: TRBD1; j_gene: TRBJ1-4; v_gene: TRBV4-3; CDR3nt: TGCGCCAGCAGCCACGGGGACAGGGCCAATGAAAAACTGTTTTTT; CDR3aa: CASSHGDRANEKLFF
abundance: NA; d_gene: NA; j_gene: TRBJ2-1; v_gene: TRBV6-6; CDR3nt: TGTGCCAGCAGTCCTACCGACTGGGAGCAGTTCTTC; CDR3aa: CASSPTDWEQFF
abundance: NA; d_gene: NA; j_gene: TRBJ2-7; v_gene: TRBV9; CDR3nt: TGTGCCAGCAGCGTAGAGGGGACGGCCTACGAGCAGTACTTC; CDR3aa: CASSVEGTAYEQYF
abundance: NA; d_gene: NA; j_gene: TRBJ1-6; v_gene: TRBV25-1; CDR3nt: TGTGCCAGCAGTGAGGGGAATTCACCCCTCCACTTT; CDR3aa: CASSEGNSPLHF
abundance: NA; d_gene: NA; j_gene: TRBJ2-2; v_gene: TRBV5-1; CDR3nt: TGCGCCAGCAGCCCGCAGGGCGGAGACACCGGGGAGCTGTTTTTT; CDR3aa: CASSPQGGDTGELFF
abundance: NA; d_gene: NA; j_gene: TRBJ1-2; v_gene: TRBV18; CDR3nt: TGTGCCAGCTCCGGGGATCACCACGGGAAGGGCTACACCTTC; CDR3aa: CASSGDHHGKGYTF
abundance: NA; d_gene: NA; j_gene: TRBJ1-3; v_gene: TRBV30; CDR3nt: TGTGCCTGGAGTGTTGGGGTACTCTCTGGAAACACCATATATTTT; CDR3aa: CAWSVGVLSGNTIYF
abundance: NA; d_gene: NA; j_gene: TRBJ2-6; v_gene: TRBV6-6; CDR3nt: TGTGCCAGCAGGCCTGGCTCTGGGGCCAACGTCCTGACTTTC; CDR3aa: CASRPGSGANVLTF
abundance: few; d_gene: NA; j_gene: TRBJ2-3; v_gene: TRBV7-2; CDR3nt: TGTGCCAGCAGCTTAGTCGGGGCCACAGATACGCAGTATTTT; CDR3aa: CASSLVGATDTQYF
abundance: NA; d_gene: NA; j_gene: TRBJ2-2; v_gene: TRBV29-1; CDR3nt: TGCAGCGTCGGTGGGGGTGGCACCGGGGAGCTGTTTTTT; CDR3aa: CSVGGGGTGELFF
abundance: NA; d_gene: NA; j_gene: TRBJ1-6; v_gene: TRBV5-6; CDR3nt: TGTGCCAGCAGCTGGGCTGGGGGAAATAATTCACCCCTCCACTTT; CDR3aa: CASSWAGGNNSPLHF
abundance: NA; d_gene: NA; j_gene: TRBJ2-7; v_gene: TRBV7-2; CDR3nt: TGTGCCAGCAGCTTGCAGGGAGGACAGTTCTACGAGCAGTACTTC; CDR3aa: CASSLQGGQFYEQYF
abundance: NA; d_gene: TRBD1; j_gene: TRBJ2-5; v_gene: TRBV2; CDR3nt: TGTGCCAGCAGGATTGACAGGGCCCAAGAGACCCAGTACTTC; CDR3aa: CASRIDRAQETQYF
abundance: few; d_gene: NA; j_gene: TRBJ2-2; v_gene: TRBV5-1; CDR3nt: TGCGCCAGCAGCGGGGGGCAGGACACCGGGGAGCTGTTTTTT; CDR3aa: CASSGGQDTGELFF
abundance: NA; d_gene: NA; j_gene: TRBJ2-1; v_gene: TRBV7-9; CDR3nt: TGTGCCAGCAGCTCCCTTGGCGGCGTTTACAATGAGCAGTTCTTC; CDR3aa: CASSSLGGVYNEQFF
abundance: NA; d_gene: NA; j_gene: TRBJ2-7; v_gene: TRBV7-9; CDR3nt: TGTGCCAGCAGCCAAACCAACGGGGTGAGCTCCTACGAGCAGTACTTC; CDR3aa: CASSQTNGVSSYEQYF
abundance: few; d_gene: NA; j_gene: TRBJ1-6; v_gene: TRBV10-1; CDR3nt: TGCGCCAGCTCACCGCAGGGAGAGAATTCACCCCTCCACTTT; CDR3aa: CASSPQGENSPLHF
abundance: NA; d_gene: NA; j_gene: TRBJ1-5; v_gene: TRBV2; CDR3nt: TGTGCCAGCAGTGAAAGGACAGACAATCAGCCCCAGCATTTT; CDR3aa: CASSERTDNQPQHF
abundance: NA; d_gene: TRBD2; j_gene: TRBJ2-1; v_gene: TRBV30; CDR3nt: TGTGCCTGGAGTCCGGGGGGGAACGCGTTCTTC; CDR3aa: CAWSPGGNAFF
abundance: NA; d_gene: NA; j_gene: TRBJ1-3; v_gene: TRBV30; CDR3nt: TGTGCTTTAGGTCGGACCTCTGGAAACACCATATATTTT; CDR3aa: CALGRTSGNTIYF
abundance: NA; d_gene: NA; j_gene: TRBJ2-7; v_gene: TRBV9; CDR3nt: TGTGCCAGCAGCGTAGCCGGGGACGGTACCTACGAGCAGTACTTC; CDR3aa: CASSVAGDGTYEQYF
abundance: few; d_gene: TRBD1; j_gene: TRBJ1-4; v_gene: TRBV7-9; CDR3nt: TGTGCCAGCAGCTTAGCGAGGGGACAGATTGAAAAACTGTTTTTT; CDR3aa: CASSLARGQIEKLFF
abundance: NA; d_gene: NA; j_gene: TRBJ2-1; v_gene: TRBV5-1; CDR3nt: TGCGCCAGCAGCTTGGAACAGGTCCACAATGAGCAGTTCTTC; CDR3aa: CASSLEQVHNEQFF
abundance: NA; d_gene: NA; j_gene: TRBJ2-5; v_gene: TRBV10-3; CDR3nt: TGTGCCACCGGGACTCGCCAAGAGACCCAGTACTTC; CDR3aa: CATGTRQETQYF
abundance: few; d_gene: TRBD1; j_gene: TRBJ2-3; v_gene: TRBV19; CDR3nt: TGTGCCAGTAGCCAACCGGGACAGGGCACAGATACGCAGTATTTT; CDR3aa: CASSQPGQGTDTQYF
abundance: once; d_gene: TRBD1; j_gene: TRBJ1-4; v_gene: TRBV5-4; CDR3nt: TGTGCCAGCAGTTCCCTAGGGGGACAGGGAGGTGAAAAACTGTTTTTT; CDR3aa: CASSSLGGQGGEKLFF
abundance: few; d_gene: TRBD1; j_gene: TRBJ2-7; v_gene: TRBV9; CDR3nt: TGTGCCAGCAGCGGGGGACAGGCCTTGTTTGGCGCTTACGAGCAGTACTTC; CDR3aa: CASSGGQALFGAYEQYF
abundance: NA; d_gene: TRBD2; j_gene: TRBJ2-1; v_gene: TRBV7-9; CDR3nt: TGTGCCAGCAGCACTCTGGGGCGGGGGAGCACCTACAATGAGCAGTTCTTC; CDR3aa: CASSTLGRGSTYNEQFF